This TCR beta chain was retrieved from a study of vaccination and CD4 T cells after COVID-19. Study details: Post-vaccine sampling followed dose two by a median about 69 days (range 14 to 241). SARS-CoV-2, HCoV-NL63, HCoV-OC43 and HCoV-229E supplied the overlapping spike peptides used to stimulate cells. Each control was exposed to a CEFX pool, an HIV-1 Nef pool, or no peptide at all.

For this clonotype: The antigen is unknown.

With V trimmed by 3 bases and J by 7 bases, 9 bases remained unmatched. The CDR3 is 14 amino acids. The germline CDR1 and CDR2 sequences are ENHRY and SYGVKD. The treatment denotes: approximately 9-day PBMC culture with coronavirus spike peptide pools or control peptides (ViraFEST assay). ViraFEST used peptide pools to expand antigen-specific T cells, then sequenced TCRs. With the Oncomine TCR Beta short-read assay, DNA from cultured CD4+ T cells was sequenced. TCRdb reanalysed the PCR reads using MiXCR and keeps one entry per CDR3 protein. The sample carries roughly 20,000 distinct CDR3 sequences, around 45% recorded once.

Here the sequenced sample was CD4+ T cells from blood, cultured in vitro, taken before SARS-CoV-2 vaccination. This receptor was obtained from a human donor who had recovered from COVID-19. The chain couples TRBV10-3 to TRBJ2-7; 7 bases are a match to TRBD1. The CDR3 DNA sequence: TGTGCCATCAGTGATCGACAGGGTGGTTGGGAGCAGTACTTC. Its protein is CAISDRQGGWEQYF.